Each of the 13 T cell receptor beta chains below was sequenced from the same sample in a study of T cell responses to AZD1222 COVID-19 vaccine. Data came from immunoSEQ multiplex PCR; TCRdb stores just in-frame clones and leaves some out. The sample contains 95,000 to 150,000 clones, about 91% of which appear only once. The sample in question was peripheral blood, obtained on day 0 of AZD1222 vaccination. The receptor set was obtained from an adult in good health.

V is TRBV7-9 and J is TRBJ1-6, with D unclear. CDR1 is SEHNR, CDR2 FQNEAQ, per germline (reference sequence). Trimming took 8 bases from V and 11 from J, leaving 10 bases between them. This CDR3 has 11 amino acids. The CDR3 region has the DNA TGTGCCAGCGCTTCTGTTCCACCCCTCCACTTT. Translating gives CASASVPPLHF.

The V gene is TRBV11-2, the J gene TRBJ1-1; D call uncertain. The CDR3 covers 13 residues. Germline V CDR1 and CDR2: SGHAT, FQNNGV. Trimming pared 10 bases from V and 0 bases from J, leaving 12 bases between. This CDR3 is CATGADMNTEAFF. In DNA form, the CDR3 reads TGTGCCACCGGCGCCGACATGAACACTGAAGCTTTCTTT.

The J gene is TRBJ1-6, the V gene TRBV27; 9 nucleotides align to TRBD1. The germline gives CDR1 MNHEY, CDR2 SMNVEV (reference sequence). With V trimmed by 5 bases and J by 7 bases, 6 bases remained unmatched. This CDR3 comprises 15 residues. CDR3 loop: CASSPLTGGNSPLHF. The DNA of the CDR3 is TGTGCCAGCAGTCCGCTGACAGGGGGGAATTCACCCCTCCACTTT.

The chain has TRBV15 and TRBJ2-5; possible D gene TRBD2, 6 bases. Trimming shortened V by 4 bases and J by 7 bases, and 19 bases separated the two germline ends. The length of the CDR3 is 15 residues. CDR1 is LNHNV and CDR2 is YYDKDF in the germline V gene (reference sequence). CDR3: CATSIVGTSGRTQYF. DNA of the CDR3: TGTGCCACCAGCATTGTAGGGACCTCCGGGAGGACCCAGTACTTC. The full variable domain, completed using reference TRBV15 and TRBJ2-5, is DAMVIQNPRYQVTQFGKPVTLSCSQTLNHNVMYWYQQKSSQAPKLLFHYYDKDFNNEADTPDNFQSRRPNTSFCFLDIRSPGLGDTAMYLCATSIVGTSGRTQYFGPGTRLLVL.

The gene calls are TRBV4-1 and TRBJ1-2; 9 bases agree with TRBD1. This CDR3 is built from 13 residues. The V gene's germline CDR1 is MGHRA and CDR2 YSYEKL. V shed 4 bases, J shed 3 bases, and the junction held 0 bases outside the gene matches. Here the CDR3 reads CASSRDRDYGYTF. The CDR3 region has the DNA TGCGCCAGCAGCCGGGACAGGGACTATGGCTACACCTTC.

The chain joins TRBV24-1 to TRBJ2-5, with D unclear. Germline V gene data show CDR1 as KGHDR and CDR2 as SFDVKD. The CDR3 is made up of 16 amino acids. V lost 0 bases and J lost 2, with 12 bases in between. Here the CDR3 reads CATSDLFCGCQETQYF. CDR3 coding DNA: TGTGCCACCAGTGATTTGTTTTGTGGATGTCAAGAGACCCAGTACTTC.

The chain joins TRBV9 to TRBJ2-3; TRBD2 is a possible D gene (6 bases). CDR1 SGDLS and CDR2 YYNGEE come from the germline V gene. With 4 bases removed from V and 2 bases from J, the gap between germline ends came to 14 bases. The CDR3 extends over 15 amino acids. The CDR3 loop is CASSKRGGDTDTQYF. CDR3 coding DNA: TGTGCCAGCAGCAAGAGGGGCGGGGACACAGATACGCAGTATTTT. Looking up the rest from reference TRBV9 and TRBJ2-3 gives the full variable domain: DSGVTQTPKHLITATGQRVTLRCSPRSGDLSVYWYQQSLDQGLQFLIQYYNGEERAKGNILERFSAQQFPDLHSELNLSSLELGDSALYFCASSKRGGDTDTQYFGPGTRLTVL.

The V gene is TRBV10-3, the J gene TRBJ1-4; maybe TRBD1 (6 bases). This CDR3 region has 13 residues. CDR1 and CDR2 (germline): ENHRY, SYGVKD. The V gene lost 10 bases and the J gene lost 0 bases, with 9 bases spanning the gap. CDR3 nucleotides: TGTGCCACCAACAGGGCAACTAATGAAAAACTGTTTTTT. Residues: CATNRATNEKLFF.

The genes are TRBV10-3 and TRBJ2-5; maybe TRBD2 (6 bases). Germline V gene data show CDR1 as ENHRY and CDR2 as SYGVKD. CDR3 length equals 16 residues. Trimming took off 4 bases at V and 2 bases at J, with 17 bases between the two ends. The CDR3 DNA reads TGTGCCATCAGTGGATCGGGGCTGAGCGGGCAAGAGACCCAGTACTTC. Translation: CAISGSGLSGQETQYF.

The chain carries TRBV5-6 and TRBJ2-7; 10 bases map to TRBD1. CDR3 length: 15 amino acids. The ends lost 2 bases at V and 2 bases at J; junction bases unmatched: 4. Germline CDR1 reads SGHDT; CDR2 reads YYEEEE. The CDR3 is CASSFSGTGAYEQYF. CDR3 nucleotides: TGTGCCAGCAGCTTCTCCGGGACAGGGGCCTACGAGCAGTACTTC.

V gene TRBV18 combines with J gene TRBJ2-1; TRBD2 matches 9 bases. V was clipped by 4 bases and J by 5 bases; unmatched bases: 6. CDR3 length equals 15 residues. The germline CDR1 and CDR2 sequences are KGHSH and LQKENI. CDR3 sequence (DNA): TGTGCCAGCTCACGAGATAGCGGGGGTGACAATGAGCAGTTCTTC. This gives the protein CASSRDSGGDNEQFF.

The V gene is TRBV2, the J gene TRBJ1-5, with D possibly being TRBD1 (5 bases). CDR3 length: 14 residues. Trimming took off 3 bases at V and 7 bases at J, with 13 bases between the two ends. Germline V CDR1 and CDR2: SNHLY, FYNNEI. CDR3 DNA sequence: TGTGCCAGCAGTGATATAGGGGTCTACCAGCCCCAGCATTTT. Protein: CASSDIGVYQPQHF.

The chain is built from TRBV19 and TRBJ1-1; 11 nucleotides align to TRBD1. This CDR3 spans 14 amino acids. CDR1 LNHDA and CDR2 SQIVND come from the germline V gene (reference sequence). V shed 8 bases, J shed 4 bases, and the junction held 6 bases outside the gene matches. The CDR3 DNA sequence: TGTGCCAGTGTATACGGGACAGGGGGCACTGAAGCTTTCTTT. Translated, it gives CASVYGTGGTEAFF.